This TCR beta chain was sequenced during a study of blood T cell repertoires in COVID-19. In the authors' workflow: The assay estimated nucleated cells by amplifying reference gene primers. Profiling relied on immunoSEQ multiplex PCR, and the TCRdb table lists in-frame clones only, not all of them. V and J calls and clone size are given by that table; D and trimming were obtained from the DNA. Of approximately 150,000 clones listed, roughly 90% were seen once; the top ten hold 1.8%. In germline, CDR1 is LNHDA, CDR2 SQIVND (reference sequence). This CDR3 comprises 14 residues. Trimming took off 3 bases at V and 0 bases at J, with 8 bases between the two ends.

The rearrangement joins TRBV19 to TRBJ1-1; D is uncertain. This TCR was sampled from a man aged 65 to 79 with acute or convalescent COVID-19. Sequencing input: peripheral blood. The CDR3 DNA follows: TGTGCCAGTAGTATTGGCGGTATGAACACTGAAGCTTTCTTT. Amino acids: CASSIGGMNTEAFF.